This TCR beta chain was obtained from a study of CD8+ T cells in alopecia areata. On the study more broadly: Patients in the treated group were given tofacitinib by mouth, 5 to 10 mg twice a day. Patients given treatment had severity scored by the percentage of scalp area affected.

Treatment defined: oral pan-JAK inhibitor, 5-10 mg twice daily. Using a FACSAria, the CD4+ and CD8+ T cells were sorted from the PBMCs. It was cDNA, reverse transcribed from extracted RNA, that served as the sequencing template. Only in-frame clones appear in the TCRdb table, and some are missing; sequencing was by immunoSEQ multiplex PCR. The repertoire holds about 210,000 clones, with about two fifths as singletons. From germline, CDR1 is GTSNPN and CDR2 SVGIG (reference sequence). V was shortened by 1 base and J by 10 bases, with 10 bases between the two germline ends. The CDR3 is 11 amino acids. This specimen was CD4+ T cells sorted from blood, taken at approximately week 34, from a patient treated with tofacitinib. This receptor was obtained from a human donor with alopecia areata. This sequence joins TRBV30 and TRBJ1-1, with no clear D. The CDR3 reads CAWSGVLGAFF. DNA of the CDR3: TGTGCCTGGAGTGGGGTTTTGGGAGCTTTCTTT.